This T cell receptor (beta chain) was sequenced for a study of cytomegalovirus exposure and HLA in healthy donors. Study-wide findings and caveats: As confirmed in vitro, a few CMV-associated chains were specific for CMV antigens. HLA allele associations emerged for around 15,000 TCR beta sequences in a later analysis, at 0.05 false discovery rate.

This CDR3 region has 15 residues. Notes on this clone: Its antigen is currently unknown.

Amplification used 60 Vbeta primers and 13 Jbeta primers. Assay: immunoSEQ multiplex PCR; the TCRdb copy retains only in-frame clones and omits some. Of some 87,000 clones in the sample, around 70% are singletons; the top ten hold about 14%. V gene TRBV1 combines with J gene TRBJ2-5; the table assigns TRBD1, which was not confirmed against the DNA. The J call could be wrong; TRBJ2-7 is a better fit for the DNA end. TRBV1 is assigned pseudogene status. The clonotype comes from a woman between 50 and 59 years old in good health and CMV-seropositive. Sequencing was carried out using PBMCs. The CDR3: CTSNPIRTADYEQYF. In DNA, the CDR3 is TGCACCAGCAACCCGATCCGGACAGCCGACTACGAGCAGTACTTC.